This T cell receptor (beta chain) was sequenced in a study of CD8 T cells in ankylosing spondylitis (dated by TCRdb to between 2016 and 2019). Regarding the complete study: To find TCR variants linked to disease, the study profiled T cell receptor beta repertoires in ankylosing spondylitis patients and healthy donors. Samples of peripheral blood were taken, and for ankylosing spondylitis patients, synovial fluid was collected as well. The full study cohort was made up of over 20 ankylosing spondylitis patients and roughly 98 healthy donors.

The paper's findings and limits, for the study overall: The disease-linked clones were reported to be significantly enriched in matched synovial fluid samples from ankylosing spondylitis patients. Some motif variants were previously reported in synovial fluid and blood of reactive arthritis patients, suggesting common disease-initiation mechanisms. Blood from ankylosing spondylitis patients appeared to be characterized by a TCR beta motif composed of several highly homologous amino acid variants. The disease-linked clones showed a CD8+ phenotype and occurred at relatively low frequencies in peripheral blood.

A remark on this clonotype: Its cognate antigen has yet to be identified. Per-base qualities were not stored, and no clone one base away is much larger.

Its CDR3 holds 14 amino acids, cysteine through phenylalanine. Here the CDR3 DNA is all that survives: 42 bases in frame from base 1. From a lookup of the germline V gene (reference sequence), CDR1 and CDR2 are LGHDT and YNNKEL. Cut back by 0 bases and 4 bases, the V and J ends lie 9 bases apart. TCRdb records Illumina HiSeq 2500 as the sequencer. Quantitative 5'-RACE with molecular barcodes was used to prepare TCR beta libraries. The study's processing was this. A new computational method based on a probabilistic model of VDJ rearrangement was used to identify disease-linked TCR variants. The public sequencing data were trimmed at Q25 with fastp and processed into clonotypes with MiXCR by TCRdb, which kept only in-frame beta chains. Rows merge per CDR3 protein into single entries with the most common DNA and genes. These V and J calls originate from TCRdb's pipeline instead of the authors' own analysis. A total of approximately 250,000 distinct CDR3 sequences appear in this sample, under 35% of them only once. Approximately 4% of the sample is in the top ten clones.

The source of this sequence is a male donor with ankylosing spondylitis or in good health (not recorded which). Sequencing was carried out using blood, either unsorted or a sorted T cell fraction (not recorded which). The rearranged chain carries TRBV3-1 and TRBJ1-2; there is no confident call for the D gene. Read as DNA, the sequence is TGTGCCAGCAGCCAAGACGTCAGGACCTATGGCTACACCTTC. This encodes CASSQDVRTYGYTF.